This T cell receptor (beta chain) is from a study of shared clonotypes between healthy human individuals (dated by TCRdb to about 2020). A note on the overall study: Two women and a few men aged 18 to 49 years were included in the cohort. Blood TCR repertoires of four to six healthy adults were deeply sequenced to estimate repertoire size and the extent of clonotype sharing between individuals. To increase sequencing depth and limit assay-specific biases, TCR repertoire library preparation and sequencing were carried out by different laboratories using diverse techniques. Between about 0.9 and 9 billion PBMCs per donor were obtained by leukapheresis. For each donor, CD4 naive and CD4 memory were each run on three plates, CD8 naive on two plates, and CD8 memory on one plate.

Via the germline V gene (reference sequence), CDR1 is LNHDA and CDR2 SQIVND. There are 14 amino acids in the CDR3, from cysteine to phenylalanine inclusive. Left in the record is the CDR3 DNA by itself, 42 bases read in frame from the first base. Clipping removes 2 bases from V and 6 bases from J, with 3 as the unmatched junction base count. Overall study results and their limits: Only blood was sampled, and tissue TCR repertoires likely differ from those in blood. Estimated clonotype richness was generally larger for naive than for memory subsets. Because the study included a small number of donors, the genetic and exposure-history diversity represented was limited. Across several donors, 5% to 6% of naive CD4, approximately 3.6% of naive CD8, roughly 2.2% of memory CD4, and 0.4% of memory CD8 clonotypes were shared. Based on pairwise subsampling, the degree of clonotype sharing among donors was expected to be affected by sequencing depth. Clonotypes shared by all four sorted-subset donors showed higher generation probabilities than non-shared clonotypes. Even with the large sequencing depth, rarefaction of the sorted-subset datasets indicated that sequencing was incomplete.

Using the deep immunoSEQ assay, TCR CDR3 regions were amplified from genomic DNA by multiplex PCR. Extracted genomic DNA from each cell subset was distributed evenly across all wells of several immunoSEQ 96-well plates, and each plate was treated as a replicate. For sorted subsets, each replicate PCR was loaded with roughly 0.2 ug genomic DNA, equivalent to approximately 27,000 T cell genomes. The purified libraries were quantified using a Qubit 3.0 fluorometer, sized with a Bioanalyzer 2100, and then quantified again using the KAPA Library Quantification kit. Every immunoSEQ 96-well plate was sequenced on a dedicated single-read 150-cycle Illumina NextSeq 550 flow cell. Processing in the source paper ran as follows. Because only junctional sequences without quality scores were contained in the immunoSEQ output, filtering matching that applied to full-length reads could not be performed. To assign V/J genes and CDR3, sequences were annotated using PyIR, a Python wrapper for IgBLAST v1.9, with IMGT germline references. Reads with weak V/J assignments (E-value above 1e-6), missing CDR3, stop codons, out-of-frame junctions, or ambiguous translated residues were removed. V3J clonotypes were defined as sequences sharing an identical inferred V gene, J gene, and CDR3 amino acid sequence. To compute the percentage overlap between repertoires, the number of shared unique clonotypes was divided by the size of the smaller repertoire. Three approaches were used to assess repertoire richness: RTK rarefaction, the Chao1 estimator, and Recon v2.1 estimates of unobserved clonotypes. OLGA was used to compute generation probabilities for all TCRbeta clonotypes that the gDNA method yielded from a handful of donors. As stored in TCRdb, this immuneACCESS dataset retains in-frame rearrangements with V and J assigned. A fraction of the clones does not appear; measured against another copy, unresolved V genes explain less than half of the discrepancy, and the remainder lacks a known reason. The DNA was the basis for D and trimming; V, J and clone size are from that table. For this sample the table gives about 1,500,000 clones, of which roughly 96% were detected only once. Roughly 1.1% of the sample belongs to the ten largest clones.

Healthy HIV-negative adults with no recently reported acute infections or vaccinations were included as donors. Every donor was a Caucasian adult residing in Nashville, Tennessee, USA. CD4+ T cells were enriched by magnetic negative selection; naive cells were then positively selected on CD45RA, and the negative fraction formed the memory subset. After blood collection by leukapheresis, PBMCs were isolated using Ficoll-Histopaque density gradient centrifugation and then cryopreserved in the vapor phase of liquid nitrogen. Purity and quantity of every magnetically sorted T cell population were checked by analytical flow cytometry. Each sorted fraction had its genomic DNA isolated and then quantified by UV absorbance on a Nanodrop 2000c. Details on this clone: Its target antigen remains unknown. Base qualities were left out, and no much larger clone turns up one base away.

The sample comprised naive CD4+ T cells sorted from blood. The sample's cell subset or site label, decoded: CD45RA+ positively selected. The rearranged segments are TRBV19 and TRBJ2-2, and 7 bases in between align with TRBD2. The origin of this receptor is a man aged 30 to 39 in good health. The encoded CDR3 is CASSIRGLSGELFF. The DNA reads TGTGCCAGTAGTATAAGGGGACTATCCGGGGAGCTGTTTTTT.